This TCR beta chain is drawn from a study of T-cell reconstitution after alpha-beta-depleted transplantation in children. CDR1 is DFQATT, CDR2 SNEGSKA, per germline (reference sequence). J was trimmed by 2 bases and V by 7 bases; bases with no gene match: 11. This CDR3 contains 15 residues. Unique molecular identifiers were used in preparing the TCRbeta library. From the PCR reads, TCRdb called clonotypes with MiXCR, one entry per CDR3 protein. The sample gives about 610,000 distinct CDR3 sequences, approximately 10% of which show up once; roughly 4% is in the top ten. This sample comprised PBMCs from the stem cell graft donor, obtained from the stem cell graft. The chain combines TRBV20-1 with TRBJ2-3; TRBD1 matches at 8 bases. This TCR was recovered from a human donor who donated a stem cell graft to a child with acute myeloid leukemia. Here the CDR3 reads CSVPGVDRATDTQYF. The CDR3 region has the DNA TGCAGTGTCCCAGGGGTGGACAGGGCCACAGATACGCAGTATTTT.